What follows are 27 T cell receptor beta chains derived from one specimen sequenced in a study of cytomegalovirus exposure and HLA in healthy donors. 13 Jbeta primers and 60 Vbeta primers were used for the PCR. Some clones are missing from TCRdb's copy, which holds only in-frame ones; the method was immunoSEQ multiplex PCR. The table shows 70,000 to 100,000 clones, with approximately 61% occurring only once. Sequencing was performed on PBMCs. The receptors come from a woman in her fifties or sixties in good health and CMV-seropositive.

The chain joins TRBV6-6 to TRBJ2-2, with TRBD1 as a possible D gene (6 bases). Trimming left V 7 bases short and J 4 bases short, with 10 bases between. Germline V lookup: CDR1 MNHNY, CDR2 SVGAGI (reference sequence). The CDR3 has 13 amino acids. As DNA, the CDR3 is TGTGCCAGCAACAGGGTGGGCACCGGGGAGCTGTTTTTT. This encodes CASNRVGTGELFF.

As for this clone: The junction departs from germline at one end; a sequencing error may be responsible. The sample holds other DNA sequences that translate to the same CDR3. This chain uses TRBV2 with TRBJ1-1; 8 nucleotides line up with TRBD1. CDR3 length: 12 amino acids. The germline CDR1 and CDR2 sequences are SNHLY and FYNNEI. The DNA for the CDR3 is TGTGCCAGTCGACAGGGGTGGACTGAAACTTTCTTT. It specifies CASRQGWTETFF.

CDR3 DNA sequence: TGTGCCAGCCTACCAACCGGGACAGACCCCGGGTATGGCTACACCTTC. This translates into CASLPTGTDPGYGYTF. The chain recombines TRBV18 with TRBJ1-2; TRBD1 matches at 7 bases. Trimming cost V 8 bases and J 5 bases; bases outside gene matches: 17. CDR1 is KGHSH, CDR2 LQKENI, per germline. The CDR3 length is 16 residues.

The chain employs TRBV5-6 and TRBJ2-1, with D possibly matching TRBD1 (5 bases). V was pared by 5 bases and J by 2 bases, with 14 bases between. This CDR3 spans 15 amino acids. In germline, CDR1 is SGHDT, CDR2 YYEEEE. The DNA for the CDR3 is TGTGCCAGCAGTTCGAGACAGCTACCCTACAATGAGCAGTTCTTC. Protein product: CASSSRQLPYNEQFF.

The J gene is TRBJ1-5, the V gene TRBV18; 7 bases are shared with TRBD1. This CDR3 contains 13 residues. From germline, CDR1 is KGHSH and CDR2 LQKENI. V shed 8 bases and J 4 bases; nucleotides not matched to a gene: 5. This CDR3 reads CASTTGLNQPQHF. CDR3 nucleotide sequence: TGTGCCAGCACGACAGGGTTAAATCAGCCCCAGCATTTT.

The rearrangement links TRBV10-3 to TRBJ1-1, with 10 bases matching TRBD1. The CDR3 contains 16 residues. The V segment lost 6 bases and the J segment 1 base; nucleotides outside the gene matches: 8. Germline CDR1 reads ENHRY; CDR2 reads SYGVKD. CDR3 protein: CAIRADRGRTNTEAFF. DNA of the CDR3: TGTGCCATCAGAGCTGACAGGGGGCGCACGAACACTGAAGCTTTCTTT.

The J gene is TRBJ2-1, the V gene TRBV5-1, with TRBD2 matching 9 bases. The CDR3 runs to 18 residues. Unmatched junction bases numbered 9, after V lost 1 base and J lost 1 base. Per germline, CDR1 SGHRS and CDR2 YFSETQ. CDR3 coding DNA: TGCGCCAGCAGCTTGCGCGTTAGCGGGGGTTTGTCCTACAATGAGCAGTTCTTC. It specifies CASSLRVSGGLSYNEQFF.

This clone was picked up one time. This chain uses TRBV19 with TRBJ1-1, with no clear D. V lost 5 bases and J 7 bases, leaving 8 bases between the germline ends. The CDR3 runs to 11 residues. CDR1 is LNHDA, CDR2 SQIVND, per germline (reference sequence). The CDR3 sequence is CASSLRHEAFF. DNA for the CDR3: TGTGCCAGTAGTCTACGTCATGAAGCTTTCTTT.

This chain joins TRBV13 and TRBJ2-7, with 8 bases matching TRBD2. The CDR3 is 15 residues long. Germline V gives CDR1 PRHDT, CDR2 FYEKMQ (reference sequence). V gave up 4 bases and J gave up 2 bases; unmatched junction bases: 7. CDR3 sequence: CASSSLDSGAYEQYF. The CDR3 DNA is TGTGCCAGCAGCTCTCTGGATAGCGGGGCCTACGAGCAGTACTTC. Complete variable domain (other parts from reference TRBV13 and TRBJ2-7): AAGVIQSPRHLIKEKRETATLKCYPIPRHDTVYWYQQGPGQDPQFLISFYEKMQSDKGSIPDRFSAQQFSDYHSELNMSSLELGDSALYFCASSSLDSGAYEQYFGPGTRLTVT.

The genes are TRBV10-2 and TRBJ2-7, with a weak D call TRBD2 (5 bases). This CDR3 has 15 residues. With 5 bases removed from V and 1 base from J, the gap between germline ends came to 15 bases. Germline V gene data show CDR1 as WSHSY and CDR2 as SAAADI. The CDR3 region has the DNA TGCGCCAGCAGTCTAAGTCCTCGGGGTTCCTACGAGCAGTACTTC. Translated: CASSLSPRGSYEQYF.

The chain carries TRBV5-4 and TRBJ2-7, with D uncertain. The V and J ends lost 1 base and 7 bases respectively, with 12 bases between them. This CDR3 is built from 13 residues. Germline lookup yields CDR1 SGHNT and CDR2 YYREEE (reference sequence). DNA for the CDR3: TGTGCCAGCAGCTTGTACCGGCTAGAAGAGCAGTACTTC. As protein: CASSLYRLEEQYF.

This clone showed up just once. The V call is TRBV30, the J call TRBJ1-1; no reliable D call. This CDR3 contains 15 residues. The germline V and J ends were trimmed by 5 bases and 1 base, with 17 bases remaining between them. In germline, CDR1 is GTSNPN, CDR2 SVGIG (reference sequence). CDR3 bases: TGTGCCTGGTCCCTCGCCTTTGTCGGGAACACTGAAGCTTTCTTT. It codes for CAWSLAFVGNTEAFF.

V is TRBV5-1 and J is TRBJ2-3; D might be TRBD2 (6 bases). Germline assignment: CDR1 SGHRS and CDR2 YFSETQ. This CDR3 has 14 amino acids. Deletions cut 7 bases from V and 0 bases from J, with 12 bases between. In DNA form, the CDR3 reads TGCGCCAGCTCGGCGGGAACTAGCACAGATACGCAGTATTTT. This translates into CASSAGTSTDTQYF.

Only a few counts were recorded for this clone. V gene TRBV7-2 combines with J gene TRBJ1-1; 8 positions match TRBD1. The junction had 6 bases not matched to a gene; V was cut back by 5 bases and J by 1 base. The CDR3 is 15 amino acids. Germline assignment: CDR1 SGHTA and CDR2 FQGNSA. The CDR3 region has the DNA TGTGCCAGCAGCCCATCACAGGGGGGGAACACTGAAGCTTTCTTT. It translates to CASSPSQGGNTEAFF.

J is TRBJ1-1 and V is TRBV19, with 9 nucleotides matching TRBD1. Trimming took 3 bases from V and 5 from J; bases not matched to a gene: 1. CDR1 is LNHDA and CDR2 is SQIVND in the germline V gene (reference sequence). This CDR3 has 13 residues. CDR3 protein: CASSMTGGTEAFF. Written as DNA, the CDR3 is TGTGCCAGTAGTATGACAGGGGGTACTGAAGCTTTCTTT.

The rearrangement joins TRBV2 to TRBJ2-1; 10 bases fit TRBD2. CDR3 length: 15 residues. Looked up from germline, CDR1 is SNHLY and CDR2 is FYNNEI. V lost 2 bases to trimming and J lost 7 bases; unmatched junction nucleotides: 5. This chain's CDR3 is CASSEWTSGRNEQFF. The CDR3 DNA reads TGTGCCAGCAGTGAATGGACTAGCGGAAGGAATGAGCAGTTCTTC.

CDR3 protein: CASSEWTESTDTQYF. CDR3 nucleotides: TGTGCCAGCAGTGAATGGACAGAAAGCACAGATACGCAGTATTTT. The gene calls are TRBV2 and TRBJ2-3, with D tentatively TRBD1 (6 bases). Germline CDR1 is SNHLY and CDR2 is FYNNEI. The CDR3 extends over 15 amino acids. V gave up 2 bases and J gave up 0 bases, with 9 bases separating them.

Here the CDR3 DNA reads TGTGCCAGCAGCTTATTTGGGGACTCGCGGAGCAATCAGCCCCAGCATTTT. It translates to CASSLFGDSRSNQPQHF. The chain carries TRBV11-2 and TRBJ1-5; D might be TRBD1 (5 bases). The ends were cut back, 2 bases at V and 1 base at J, with 15 bases in the middle. The germline gives CDR1 SGHAT, CDR2 FQNNGV. This CDR3 spans 17 amino acids.

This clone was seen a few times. For the CDR3, the DNA is TGTGCCAGCAGCTTAGAGGGGACTAGCGGGGACCAGAAGGCAGATACGCAGTATTTT. Its translation: CASSLEGTSGDQKADTQYF. The chain has TRBV7-2 and TRBJ2-3; 13 nucleotides agree with TRBD2. The germline V gene has CDR1 SGHTA and CDR2 FQGNSA. The CDR3 runs to 19 residues. J gave up 4 bases and V 1 base, and 11 bases lay outside the gene matches.

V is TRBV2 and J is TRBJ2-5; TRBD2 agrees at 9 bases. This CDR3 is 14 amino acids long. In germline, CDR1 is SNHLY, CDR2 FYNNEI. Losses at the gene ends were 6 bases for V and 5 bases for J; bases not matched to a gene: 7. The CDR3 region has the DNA TGTGCCAGCAGATTGGCGGGGGGGCGGGAGACCCAGTACTTC. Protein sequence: CASRLAGGRETQYF.

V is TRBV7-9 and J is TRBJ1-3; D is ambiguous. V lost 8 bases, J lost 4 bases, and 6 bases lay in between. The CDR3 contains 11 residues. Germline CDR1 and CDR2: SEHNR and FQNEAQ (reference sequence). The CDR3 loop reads CASGQGNTIYF. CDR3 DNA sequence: TGTGCCAGCGGGCAGGGAAACACCATATATTTT.

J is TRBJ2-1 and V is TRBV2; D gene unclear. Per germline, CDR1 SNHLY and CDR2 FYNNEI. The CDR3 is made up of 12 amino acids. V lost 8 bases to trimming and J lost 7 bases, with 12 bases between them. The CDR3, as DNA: TGTGCCAGCGGCATGTCGAGGAATGAGCAGTTCTTC. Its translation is CASGMSRNEQFF. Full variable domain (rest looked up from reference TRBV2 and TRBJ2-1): EPEVTQTPSHQVTQMGQEVILRCVPISNHLYFYWYRQILGQKVEFLVSFYNNEISEKSEIFDDQFSVERPDGSNFTLKIRSTKLEDSAMYFCASGMSRNEQFFGPGTRLTVL.

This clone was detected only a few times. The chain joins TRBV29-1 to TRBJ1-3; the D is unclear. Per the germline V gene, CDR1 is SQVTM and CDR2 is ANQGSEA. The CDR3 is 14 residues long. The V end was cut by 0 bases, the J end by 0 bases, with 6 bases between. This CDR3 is CSVEEDTSGNTIYF. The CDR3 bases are TGCAGCGTTGAAGAAGACACCTCTGGAAACACCATATATTTT. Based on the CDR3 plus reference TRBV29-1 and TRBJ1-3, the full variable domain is SAVISQKPSRDICQRGTSLTIQCQVDSQVTMMFWYRQQPGQSLTLIATANQGSEATYESGFVIDKFPISRPNLTFSTLTVSNMSPEDSSIYLCSVEEDTSGNTIYFGEGSWLTVV.

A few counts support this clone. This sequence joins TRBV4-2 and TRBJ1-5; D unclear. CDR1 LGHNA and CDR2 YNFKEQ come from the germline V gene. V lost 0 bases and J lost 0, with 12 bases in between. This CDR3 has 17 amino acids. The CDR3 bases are TGTGCCAGCAGCCAAGATTACCAGACTAATAGCAATCAGCCCCAGCATTTT. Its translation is CASSQDYQTNSNQPQHF.

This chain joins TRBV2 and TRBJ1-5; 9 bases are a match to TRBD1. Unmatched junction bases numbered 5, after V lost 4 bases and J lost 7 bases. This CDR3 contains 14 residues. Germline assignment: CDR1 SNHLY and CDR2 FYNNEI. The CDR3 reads CASSGTGDLQPQHF. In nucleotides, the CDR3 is TGTGCCAGCAGTGGGACAGGGGATCTCCAGCCCCAGCATTTT. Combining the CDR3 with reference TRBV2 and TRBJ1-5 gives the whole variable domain EPEVTQTPSHQVTQMGQEVILRCVPISNHLYFYWYRQILGQKVEFLVSFYNNEISEKSEIFDDQFSVERPDGSNFTLKIRSTKLEDSAMYFCASSGTGDLQPQHFGDGTRLSIL.

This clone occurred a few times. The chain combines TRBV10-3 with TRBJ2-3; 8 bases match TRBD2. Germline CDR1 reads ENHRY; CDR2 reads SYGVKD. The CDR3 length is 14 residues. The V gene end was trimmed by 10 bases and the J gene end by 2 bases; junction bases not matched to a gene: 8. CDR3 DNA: TGTGCCACCCAGGGACTAGGCAACACAGATACGCAGTATTTT. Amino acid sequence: CATQGLGNTDTQYF.

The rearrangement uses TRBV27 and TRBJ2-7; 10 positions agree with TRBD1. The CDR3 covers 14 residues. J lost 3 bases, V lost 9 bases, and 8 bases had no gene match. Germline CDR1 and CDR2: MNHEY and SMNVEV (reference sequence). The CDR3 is CASQTGTGVYEQYF. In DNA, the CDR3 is TGTGCCAGTCAAACCGGGACAGGGGTCTACGAGCAGTACTTC.